A single T cell receptor beta chain is shown here with its context. Random hexamers were used to reverse transcribe the RNA input (about 0.5 to 1 ug). TCRdb passed the immunoSEQ multiplex PCR reads through MiXCR, listing each CDR3 protein once. The repertoire holds fewer than 350,000 distinct CDR3 sequences, 75% to 90% seen once, with approximately 0.18% in the top ten. This entry belongs to a study of CD8 T cells in Susac syndrome. Sequencing was performed on CD8+ T cells from PBMCs. This TCR derives from a human donor with multiple sclerosis.

The CDR3 nucleotides are TGTGCCAGCAGTTTCTACGGAGAAAACCTCGAGCAGTACTTC. Translation: CASSFYGENLEQYF. The chain has TRBV28 and TRBJ2-7; D not resolved. Trimming took 3 bases from V and 6 from J, leaving 15 bases between them. CDR1 is MDHEN and CDR2 is SYDVKM in the germline V gene. The length of the CDR3 is 14 residues. Full variable domain (remainder filled in from reference TRBV28 and TRBJ2-7): DVKVTQSSRYLVKRTGEKVFLECVQDMDHENMFWYRQDPGLGLRLIYFSYDVKMKEKGDIPEGYSVSREKKERFSLILESASTNQTSMYLCASSFYGENLEQYFGPGTRLTVT.